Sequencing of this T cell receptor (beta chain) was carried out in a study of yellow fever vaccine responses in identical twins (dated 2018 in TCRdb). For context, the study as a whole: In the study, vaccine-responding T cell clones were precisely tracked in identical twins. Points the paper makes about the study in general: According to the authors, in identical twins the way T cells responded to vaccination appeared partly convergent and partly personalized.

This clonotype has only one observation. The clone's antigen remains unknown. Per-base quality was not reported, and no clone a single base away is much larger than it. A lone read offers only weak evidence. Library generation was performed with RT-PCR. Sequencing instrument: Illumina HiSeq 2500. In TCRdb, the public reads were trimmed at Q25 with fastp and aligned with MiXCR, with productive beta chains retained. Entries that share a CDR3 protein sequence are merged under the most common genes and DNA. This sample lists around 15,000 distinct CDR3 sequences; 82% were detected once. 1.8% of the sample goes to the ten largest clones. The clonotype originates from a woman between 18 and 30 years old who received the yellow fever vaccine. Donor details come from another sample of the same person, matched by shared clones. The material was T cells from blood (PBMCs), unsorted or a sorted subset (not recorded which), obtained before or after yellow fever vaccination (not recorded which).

The nucleotides are TGTGCCACCTACTCCTACAATGAGCAGTTCTTC. It translates to CATYSYNEQFF. The receptor chain draws on TRBV2 and TRBJ2-1; the D gene is not confidently resolved. CDR1 is given as SNHLY and CDR2 as FYNNEI, both from the germline V gene. Its CDR3 holds 11 amino acids, cysteine through phenylalanine. Of all the DNA, just the CDR3 is kept, 33 bases in frame from base 1. V is shortened by 10 bases, J by 0 bases, and the region joining them spans 4 bases. Here the CDR3 is joined to the reference TRBV2 and TRBJ2-1 genes, and the full variable domain is: EPEVTQTPSHQVTQMGQEVILRCVPISNHLYFYWYRQILGQKVEFLVSFYNNEISEKSEIFDDQFSVERPDGSNFTLKIRSTKLEDSAMYFCATYSYNEQFFGPGTRLTVL.